This T cell receptor beta chain was retrieved from a study of T cells after yellow fever vaccination. Concerning this clonotype: As yet, its antigen is unknown.

Per the germline V gene, CDR1 is SNHLY and CDR2 is FYNNEI. The CDR3 is made up of 14 amino acids. Trimming cost V 8 bases and J 5 bases; bases outside gene matches: 11. Study-wide points: The study re-detected most primary-vaccination clones after the booster (about 96% CD4, roughly 85% CD8). Abundant clonotypes from the bulk population could have been carried over as contaminants into FACS-sorted repertoires.

Universal primer sites and UMIs were introduced during 5'RACE template-switching synthesis of TCR cDNA. TCRdb reprocessed the 5' RACE reads via MiXCR and lists one record per CDR3 protein. The repertoire has some 350,000 distinct CDR3 sequences, roughly 3.9% of them found once; the top ten carry 20% to 25%. The starting material was PBMCs, obtained 5 days after the yellow fever booster vaccination. The clonotype was recovered from a man between 18 and 29 years old who received the YFV17D yellow fever vaccine. V gene TRBV2 combines with J gene TRBJ1-2, with 7 bases identical to TRBD1. The CDR3 region has the DNA TGTGCCAGCGGGGCACGGGACAGCTGGTATGGCTACACCTTC. It specifies CASGARDSWYGYTF.